This T cell receptor (beta chain) was recovered during a study of blood T cell repertoires in COVID-19. Across the study: Samples representing acute and convalescent COVID-19 were sourced from the United States, Italy and Spain. The cDNA or gDNA used as material had been derived from T cells, B-cell-depleted T cells, or PBMCs.

This clone was detected only a few times. Methods used by the authors: Estimated nucleated cell counts came from reference gene primer amplification. Assay: immunoSEQ multiplex PCR; the TCRdb copy retains only in-frame clones and omits some. From that table come the V and J calls and clone size; the DNA was used to work out D and trimming. The sample lists a few hundred thousand clones, roughly nine tenths occurring once. The V end was cut by 0 bases, the J end by 6 bases, with 6 bases between. This CDR3 is 11 amino acids long. CDR1 is DFQATT and CDR2 is SNEGSKA in the germline V gene (reference sequence).

The chain recombines TRBV20-1 with TRBJ2-7; D unresolved. Sequencing was done on a sample of peripheral blood. The clonotype was recovered from a man in his sixties with acute or convalescent COVID-19. CDR3: CSARELGEQYF. Written as DNA, the CDR3 is TGCAGTGCTAGAGAGCTCGGCGAGCAGTACTTC.